This TCR beta chain was retrieved from a study of T cells after yellow fever vaccination. Findings and limits, study-wide: Booster samples showed a return of most primary-vaccination clones (roughly 96% CD4, approximately 90% CD8). Clonotype sharing between CD4 and CD8 compartments was small.

This clonotype was picked up a small number of times. The target antigen is unknown. One entry per CDR3 protein results from TCRdb running MiXCR on the 5' RACE reads. The sample records approximately 450,000 distinct CDR3 sequences, approximately 19% being singletons. The input for sequencing was PBMCs, taken before the yellow fever booster vaccination. The TCR comes from a man younger than 35 who received the YFV17D yellow fever vaccine.

This CDR3 is CASSVEDRAPSYEQYF. As DNA, the CDR3 is TGTGCCAGCAGCGTAGAGGACAGAGCCCCTTCCTACGAGCAGTACTTC. J is TRBJ2-7 and V is TRBV9; a weak D match, TRBD1 (6 bases). CDR1 and CDR2 from the germline V gene are SGDLS and YYNGEE. V lost 0 bases to trimming and J lost 1 base, with 14 bases between them. CDR3 length: 16 residues.